Listed below are T cell receptor beta chains from one sample, sequenced in a study of beta chain features in type 1 diabetes. The method was immunoSEQ multiplex PCR; TCRdb's version includes in-frame clones alone and lacks a portion of them. The sample lists 500,000 to 800,000 clones, roughly 12% occurring once. Sequencing was carried out using naive CD4+ T cells from blood. These receptors originate from a man aged 30 to 45 with type 1 diabetes. Both conserved end residues are trimmed from each CDR3.

J gene: TRBJ1-2
V gene: TRBV6-5
CDR3 protein: ASSLGHSPYGYT

J gene: TRBJ1-3
V gene: TRBV4-2
CDR3 protein: ASSQQQGLDGNTIY

J gene: TRBJ1-5
V gene: TRBV19
CDR3 protein: ASSRRGPRVGGNQPQH

J gene: TRBJ1-5
V gene: TRBV25-1
CDR3 protein: ASSESQGHNQPQH

J gene: TRBJ1-4
V gene: TRBV7-8
CDR3 protein: ASSLGATNEKLF

J gene: TRBJ2-5
V gene: TRBV7-3
CDR3 protein: ASSLGGQETQY

J gene: TRBJ1-5
V gene: TRBV6-6
CDR3 protein: ASSSRDRGGNQPQH

J gene: TRBJ1-6
V gene: TRBV9
CDR3 protein: ASSLLRTGGYNSPLH

J gene: TRBJ2-7
V gene: TRBV6-5
CDR3 protein: ASSIRPLGVGEQY

J gene: TRBJ2-7
V gene: TRBV5-4
CDR3 protein: ASSTDGYYEQY

J gene: TRBJ2-7
V gene: TRBV5-1
CDR3 protein: ASSPILAGDSYEQY

J gene: TRBJ2-7
V gene: TRBV7-2
CDR3 protein: ASTLQPAYEQY

J gene: TRBJ2-1
V gene: TRBV2
CDR3 protein: ASSLSGTGRNEQF

J gene: TRBJ2-1
V gene: TRBV14
CDR3 protein: ASSLAGGPYNEQF

J gene: TRBJ1-2
V gene: TRBV7-2
CDR3 protein: ASSLVTAANYGYT

J gene: TRBJ2-5
V gene: TRBV29-1
CDR3 protein: SVEILVNQETQY

J gene: TRBJ2-5
V gene: TRBV7-9
CDR3 protein: ASESGTAAWTQY

J gene: TRBJ1-5
V gene: TRBV12-5
CDR3 protein: ASVPTWGDRGRSNQPQH

J gene: TRBJ2-1
V gene: TRBV2
CDR3 protein: ASGGDSRGHEQF

J gene: TRBJ2-1
V gene: TRBV5-1
CDR3 protein: ASSVGQGNNEQF

J gene: TRBJ2-1
V gene: TRBV19
CDR3 protein: ASSMDRGLYNEQF

J gene: TRBJ1-2
V gene: TRBV6-6
CDR3 protein: ASSYSGQGSYGYT

J gene: TRBJ2-5
V gene: TRBV2
CDR3 protein: ASRPGTPRAQY

J gene: TRBJ2-3
V gene: TRBV2
CDR3 protein: ASLSGVTDTQY

J gene: TRBJ2-1
V gene: TRBV7-9
CDR3 protein: ASSLTEQF

J gene: TRBJ2-5
V gene: TRBV7-8
CDR3 protein: ASSLAGKGRETQY

J gene: TRBJ2-1
V gene: TRBV7-8
CDR3 protein: ASSFGSVYNEQF

J gene: TRBJ2-3
V gene: TRBV18
CDR3 protein: ASSQLPTSGATDTQY

J gene: TRBJ1-4
V gene: TRBV28
CDR3 protein: ATTGRGAYSEKLF

J gene: TRBJ2-1
V gene: TRBV5-1
CDR3 protein: ASSLAGGLSYNEQF

J gene: TRBJ2-1
V gene: TRBV2
CDR3 protein: ASRVGTGGYNEQF

J gene: TRBJ1-2
V gene: TRBV29-1
CDR3 protein: SAPREGGHYGYT

J gene: TRBJ2-7
V gene: TRBV21-1
CDR3 protein: ASSKGRTVESSYEQY

J gene: TRBJ1-1
V gene: TRBV7-2
CDR3 protein: ASSWTYNTEAF

J gene: TRBJ1-2
V gene: TRBV7-2
CDR3 protein: ASSQRSGGGGYT

J gene: TRBJ1-4
V gene: TRBV9
CDR3 protein: ASSVGTGSNEKLF

J gene: TRBJ2-1
V gene: TRBV30
CDR3 protein: AWSVLGSSYNEQF

J gene: TRBJ2-1
V gene: TRBV4-3
CDR3 protein: ASSQDGYEQF

J gene: TRBJ2-7
V gene: TRBV30
CDR3 protein: GGGRTSYEQY

J gene: TRBJ2-5
V gene: TRBV6-5
CDR3 protein: ASSYSMTGKGETQY

J gene: TRBJ1-4
V gene: TRBV4-2
CDR3 protein: ASSQEDRVGEKLF

J gene: TRBJ2-3
V gene: TRBV19
CDR3 protein: ASKLAGGPADTQY

J gene: TRBJ2-1
V gene: TRBV30
CDR3 protein: ARSLAVGEQF

J gene: TRBJ2-7
V gene: TRBV9
CDR3 protein: ASSADRRGGYDEQY

J gene: TRBJ1-5
V gene: TRBV5-6
CDR3 protein: ASSLLKGVQPQH

J gene: TRBJ2-7
V gene: TRBV15
CDR3 protein: ATSRDEARQY

J gene: TRBJ2-7
V gene: TRBV19
CDR3 protein: ASSIDRQTYEQY

J gene: TRBJ1-4
V gene: TRBV25-1
CDR3 protein: ASSEQLATNEKLF

J gene: TRBJ1-1
V gene: TRBV7-2
CDR3 protein: ASSLRRMNTEAF

J gene: TRBJ1-2
V gene: TRBV9
CDR3 protein: ASSASGTDFNGYT

J gene: TRBJ2-7
V gene: TRBV2
CDR3 protein: ASIRDSSYEQY

J gene: TRBJ1-1
V gene: TRBV6-5
CDR3 protein: ASSRGMNTEAF

J gene: TRBJ1-2
V gene: TRBV5-1
CDR3 protein: ASSMLGQGAGGYT

J gene: TRBJ2-1
V gene: TRBV6-5
CDR3 protein: ASTLDRGSYEQF